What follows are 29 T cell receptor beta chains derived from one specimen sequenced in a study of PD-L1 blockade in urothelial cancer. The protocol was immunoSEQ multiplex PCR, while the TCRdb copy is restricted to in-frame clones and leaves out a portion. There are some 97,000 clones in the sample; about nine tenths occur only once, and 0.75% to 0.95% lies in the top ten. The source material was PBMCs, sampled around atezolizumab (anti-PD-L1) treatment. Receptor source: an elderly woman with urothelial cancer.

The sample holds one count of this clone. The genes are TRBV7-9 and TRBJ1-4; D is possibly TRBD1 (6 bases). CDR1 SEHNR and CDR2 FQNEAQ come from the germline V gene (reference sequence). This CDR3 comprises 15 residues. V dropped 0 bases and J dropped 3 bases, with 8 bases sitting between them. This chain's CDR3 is CASSLAAGANEKLFF. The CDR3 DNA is TGTGCCAGCAGCTTAGCCGCAGGGGCTAATGAAAAACTGTTTTTT.

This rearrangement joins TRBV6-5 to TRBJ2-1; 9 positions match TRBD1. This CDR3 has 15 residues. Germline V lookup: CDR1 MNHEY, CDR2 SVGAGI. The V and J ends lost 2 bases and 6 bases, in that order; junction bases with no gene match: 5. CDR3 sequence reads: CASSYLLTGGNEQFF. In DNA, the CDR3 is TGTGCCAGCAGTTACCTTCTGACAGGGGGCAATGAGCAGTTCTTC.

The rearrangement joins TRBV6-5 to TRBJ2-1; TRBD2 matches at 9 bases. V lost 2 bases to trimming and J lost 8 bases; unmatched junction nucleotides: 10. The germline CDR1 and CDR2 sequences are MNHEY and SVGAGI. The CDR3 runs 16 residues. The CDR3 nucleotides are TGTGCCAGCAGTTACCAACTAGCGGGTTTATCCCATGAGCAGTTCTTC. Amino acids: CASSYQLAGLSHEQFF.

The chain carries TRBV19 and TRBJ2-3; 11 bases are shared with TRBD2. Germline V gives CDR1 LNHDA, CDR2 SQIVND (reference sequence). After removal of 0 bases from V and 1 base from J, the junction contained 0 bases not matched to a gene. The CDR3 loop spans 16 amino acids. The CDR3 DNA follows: TGTGCCAGTAGTATAGAGGGACTAGCGGGCACAGATACGCAGTATTTT. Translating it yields CASSIEGLAGTDTQYF.

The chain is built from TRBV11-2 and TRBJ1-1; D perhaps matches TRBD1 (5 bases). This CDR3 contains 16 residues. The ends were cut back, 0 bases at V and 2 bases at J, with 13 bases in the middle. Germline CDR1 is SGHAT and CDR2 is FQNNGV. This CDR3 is CASSLEGAAFNTEAFF. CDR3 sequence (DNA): TGTGCCAGCAGCTTAGAAGGGGCCGCGTTCAACACTGAAGCTTTCTTT.

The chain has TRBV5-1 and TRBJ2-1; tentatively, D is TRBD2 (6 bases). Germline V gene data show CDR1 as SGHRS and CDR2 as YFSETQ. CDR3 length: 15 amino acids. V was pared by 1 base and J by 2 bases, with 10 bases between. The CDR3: CASSLPEGPYNEQFF. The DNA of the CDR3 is TGCGCCAGCAGCTTGCCGGAGGGCCCCTACAATGAGCAGTTCTTC.

The CDR3 DNA reads TGTGCCAGCAGTGACGGACAGGGGTTAGGAGCTTTCTTT. It codes for CASSDGQGLGAFF. The J gene is TRBJ1-1, the V gene TRBV6-1; 9 bases agree with TRBD1. Germline V gene sequence: CDR1 MNHNS, CDR2 SASEGT. V lost 3 bases to trimming and J lost 10 bases; unmatched junction nucleotides: 6. CDR3 length equals 13 residues.

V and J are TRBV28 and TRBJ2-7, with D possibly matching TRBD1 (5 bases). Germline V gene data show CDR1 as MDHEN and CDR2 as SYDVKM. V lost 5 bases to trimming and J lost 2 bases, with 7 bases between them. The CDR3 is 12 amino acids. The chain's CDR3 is CASSPGPYEQYF. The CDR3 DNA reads TGTGCCAGCAGTCCAGGGCCCTACGAGCAGTACTTC.

In nucleotides, the CDR3 is TGTGCCAGCAGGACTGTACACGAGCAGTACTTC. This codes for CASRTVHEQYF. The chain combines TRBV28 with TRBJ2-7; D not resolved. Trimming removed 6 bases at V and 5 bases at J, with 8 bases between. Germline V CDR1 and CDR2: MDHEN, SYDVKM. This CDR3 is 11 amino acids long.

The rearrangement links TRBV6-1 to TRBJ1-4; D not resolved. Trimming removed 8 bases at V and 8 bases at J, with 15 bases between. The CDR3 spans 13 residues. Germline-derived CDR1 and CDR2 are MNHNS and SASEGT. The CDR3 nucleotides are TGTGCCAGCGTTAGATCCCTCTGGGAAAAACTGTTTTTT. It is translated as CASVRSLWEKLFF.

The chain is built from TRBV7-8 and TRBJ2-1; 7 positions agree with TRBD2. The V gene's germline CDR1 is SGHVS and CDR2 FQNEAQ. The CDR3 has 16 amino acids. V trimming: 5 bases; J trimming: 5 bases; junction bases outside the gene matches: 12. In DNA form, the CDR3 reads TGTGCCAGCAGCCCGACCCGGGGGGATTTCCACAATGAGCAGTTCTTC. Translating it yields CASSPTRGDFHNEQFF.

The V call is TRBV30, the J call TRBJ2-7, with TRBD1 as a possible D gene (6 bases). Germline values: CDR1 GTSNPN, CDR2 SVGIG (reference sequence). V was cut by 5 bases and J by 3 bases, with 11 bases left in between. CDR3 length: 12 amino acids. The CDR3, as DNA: TGTGCCTGGGCAACAGGGAACTACGAGCAGTACTTC. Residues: CAWATGNYEQYF.

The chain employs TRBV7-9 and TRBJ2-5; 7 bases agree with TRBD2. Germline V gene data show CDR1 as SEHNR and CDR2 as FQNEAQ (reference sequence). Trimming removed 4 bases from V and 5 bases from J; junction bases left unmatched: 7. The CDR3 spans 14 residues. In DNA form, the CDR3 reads TGTGCCAGCAGCTACAGGACTAGTGGGGAGACCCAGTACTTC. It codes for CASSYRTSGETQYF.

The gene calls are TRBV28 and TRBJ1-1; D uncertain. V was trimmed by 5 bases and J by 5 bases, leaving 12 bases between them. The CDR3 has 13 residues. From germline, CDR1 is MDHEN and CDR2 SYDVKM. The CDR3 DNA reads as TGTGCCAGCAGTCCGAGGGTGCGTACTGAAGCTTTCTTT. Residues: CASSPRVRTEAFF. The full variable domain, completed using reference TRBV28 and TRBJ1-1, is DVKVTQSSRYLVKRTGEKVFLECVQDMDHENMFWYRQDPGLGLRLIYFSYDVKMKEKGDIPEGYSVSREKKERFSLILESASTNQTSMYLCASSPRVRTEAFFGQGTRLTVV.

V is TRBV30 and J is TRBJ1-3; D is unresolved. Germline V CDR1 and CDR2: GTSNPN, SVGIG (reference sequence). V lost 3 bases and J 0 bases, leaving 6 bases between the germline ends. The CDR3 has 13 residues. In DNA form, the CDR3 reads TGTGCCTGGAGACAGTACTCTGGAAACACCATATATTTT. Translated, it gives CAWRQYSGNTIYF.

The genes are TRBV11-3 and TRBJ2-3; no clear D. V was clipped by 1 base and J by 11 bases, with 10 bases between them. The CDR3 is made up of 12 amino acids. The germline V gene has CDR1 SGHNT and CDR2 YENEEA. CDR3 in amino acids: CASSLGANGQYF. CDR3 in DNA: TGTGCCAGCAGCTTAGGGGCGAATGGGCAGTATTTT.

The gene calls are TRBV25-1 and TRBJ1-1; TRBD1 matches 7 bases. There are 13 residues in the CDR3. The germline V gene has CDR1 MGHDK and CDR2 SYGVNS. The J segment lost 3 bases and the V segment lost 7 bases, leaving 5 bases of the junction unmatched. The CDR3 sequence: CASTLQGDTEAFF. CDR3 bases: TGTGCCAGCACCCTTCAGGGGGACACTGAAGCTTTCTTT.

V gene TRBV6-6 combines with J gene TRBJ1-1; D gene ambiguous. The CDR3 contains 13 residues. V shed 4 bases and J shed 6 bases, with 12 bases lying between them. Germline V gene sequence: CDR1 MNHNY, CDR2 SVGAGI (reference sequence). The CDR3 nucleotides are TGTGCCAGCAGTTCCCCCCCTATATCTGAAGCTTTCTTT. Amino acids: CASSSPPISEAFF.

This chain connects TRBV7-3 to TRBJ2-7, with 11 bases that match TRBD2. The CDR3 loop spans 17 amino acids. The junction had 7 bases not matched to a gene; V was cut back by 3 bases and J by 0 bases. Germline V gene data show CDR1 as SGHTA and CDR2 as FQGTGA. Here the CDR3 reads CASSLMGLAENSYEQYF. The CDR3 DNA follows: TGTGCCAGCAGCTTGATGGGACTAGCGGAAAACTCCTACGAGCAGTACTTC.

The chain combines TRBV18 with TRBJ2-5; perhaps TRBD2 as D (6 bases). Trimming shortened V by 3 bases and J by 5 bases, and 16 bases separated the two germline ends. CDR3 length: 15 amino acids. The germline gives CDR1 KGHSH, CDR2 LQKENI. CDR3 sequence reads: CASSPDGGGTETQYF. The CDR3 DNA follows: TGTGCCAGCTCACCCGACGGGGGAGGTACGGAGACCCAGTACTTC.

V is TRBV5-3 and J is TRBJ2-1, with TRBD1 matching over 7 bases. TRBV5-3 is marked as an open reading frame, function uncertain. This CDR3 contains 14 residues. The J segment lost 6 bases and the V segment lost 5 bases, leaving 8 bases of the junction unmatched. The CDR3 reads CARRKTGIGNEQFF. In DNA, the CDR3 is TGTGCCAGAAGGAAGACAGGGATCGGCAATGAGCAGTTCTTC.

CDR3 nucleotides: TGTGCCAGCAAGATACGGGACTCCGGTCCGAATGGCTACACCTTC. It yields the protein CASKIRDSGPNGYTF. This rearrangement joins TRBV2 to TRBJ1-2, with TRBD1 as a possible D gene (5 bases). V lost 7 bases to trimming and J lost 6 bases, with 21 bases between them. The CDR3 runs to 15 residues. CDR1 and CDR2 from the germline V gene are SNHLY and FYNNEI.

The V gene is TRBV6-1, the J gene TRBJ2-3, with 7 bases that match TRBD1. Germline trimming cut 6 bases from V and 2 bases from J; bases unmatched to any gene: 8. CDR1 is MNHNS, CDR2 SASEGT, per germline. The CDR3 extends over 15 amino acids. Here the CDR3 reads CASRVDRAPTDTQYF. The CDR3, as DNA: TGTGCCAGCAGAGTTGACAGGGCCCCCACAGATACGCAGTATTTT.

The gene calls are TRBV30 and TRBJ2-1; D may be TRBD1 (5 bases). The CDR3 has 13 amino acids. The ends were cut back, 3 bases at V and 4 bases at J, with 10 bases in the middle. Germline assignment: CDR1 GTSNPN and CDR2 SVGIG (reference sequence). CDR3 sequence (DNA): TGTGCCTGGAGCCAGGGTGAGTACAATGAGCAGTTCTTC. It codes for CAWSQGEYNEQFF.

Written as DNA, the CDR3 is TGTGCCAGCAGCAAGAACAGGGGGTCGGTAGATACGCAGTATTTT. It codes for CASSKNRGSVDTQYF. The genes are TRBV7-2 and TRBJ2-3, with 8 bases aligning to TRBD1. CDR3 length: 15 residues. CDR1 and CDR2 from the germline V gene are SGHTA and FQGNSA. Trimming at V came to 5 bases and at J to 5 bases, leaving 9 bases not matched to a gene.

The CDR3 loop is CASSAGQGARNTIYF. In DNA form, the CDR3 reads TGCGCCAGCAGCGCCGGACAGGGGGCTAGAAACACCATATATTTT. The rearrangement links TRBV5-1 to TRBJ1-3, with 11 bases fitting TRBD1. Germline trimming cut 4 bases from V and 5 bases from J; bases unmatched to any gene: 5. The CDR3 runs to 15 residues. Germline V gene data show CDR1 as SGHRS and CDR2 as YFSETQ.

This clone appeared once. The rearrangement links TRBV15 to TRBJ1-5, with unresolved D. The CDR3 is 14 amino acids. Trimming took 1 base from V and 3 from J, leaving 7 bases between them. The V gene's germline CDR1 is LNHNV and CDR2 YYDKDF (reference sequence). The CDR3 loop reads CATSRGQYNQPQHF. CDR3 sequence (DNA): TGTGCCACCAGCAGAGGCCAGTACAATCAGCCCCAGCATTTT. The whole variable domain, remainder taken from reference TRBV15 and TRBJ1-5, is DAMVIQNPRYQVTQFGKPVTLSCSQTLNHNVMYWYQQKSSQAPKLLFHYYDKDFNNEADTPDNFQSRRPNTSFCFLDIRSPGLGDTAMYLCATSRGQYNQPQHFGDGTRLSIL.

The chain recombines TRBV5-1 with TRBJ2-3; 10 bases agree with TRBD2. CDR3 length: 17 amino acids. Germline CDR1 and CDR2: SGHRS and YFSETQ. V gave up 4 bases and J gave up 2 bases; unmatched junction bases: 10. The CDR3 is CASSLERTSGTTDTQYF. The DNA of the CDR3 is TGCGCCAGCAGCCTGGAACGGACTAGCGGTACCACAGATACGCAGTATTTT.

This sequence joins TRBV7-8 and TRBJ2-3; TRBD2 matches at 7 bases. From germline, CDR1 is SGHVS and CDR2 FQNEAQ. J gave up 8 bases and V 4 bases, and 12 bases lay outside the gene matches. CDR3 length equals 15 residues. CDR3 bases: TGTGCCAGCAGCTATGGCGGGAGTGGGTCGGTTACGCAGTATTTT. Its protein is CASSYGGSGSVTQYF.